This is a list of T cell receptor beta chains from one sample in a study of cytomegalovirus exposure and HLA in healthy donors. The repertoire was sequenced with immunoSEQ multiplex PCR; TCRdb's copy has only in-frame clones and lacks some. In the table there are over 110,000 clones, approximately 82% of which are singletons. Sequencing input: PBMCs. These receptors all stem from a woman aged 55-69 years in good health and CMV-seropositive. Both conserved end residues are part of each CDR3. D genes are given only for firm matches. Rows give clone size only sometimes, using once, few, many, or a class for an expanded clone.

>TRBD1|TRBJ1-5|TRBV27|-
CASRRGQGNQPQHF
TGTGCCAGCAGACGGGGACAGGGGAATCAGCCCCAGCATTTT
>-|TRBJ2-4|TRBV28|-
CASSPVAGLGAKNIQYF
TGTGCCAGCAGTCCAGTGGCGGGGTTGGGGGCCAAAAACATTCAGTACTTC
>TRBD2|TRBJ2-7|TRBV9|-
CASSKTGTSGSYEQYF
TGTGCCAGCAGCAAGACAGGGACTAGCGGGAGTTACGAGCAGTACTTC
>TRBD2|TRBJ2-1|TRBV7-3|-
CASSLTESGTSSYNEQFF
TGTGCCAGCAGCTTAACCGAAAGCGGGACTAGTTCATACAATGAGCAGTTCTTC
>TRBD1|TRBJ1-1|TRBV2|few
CASSGTGVEAFF
TGTGCCAGCAGTGGGACAGGGGTCGAAGCTTTCTTT
>TRBD2|TRBJ2-3|TRBV19|-
CASSHPSAGEPDTQYF
TGTGCCAGTAGTCACCCCTCCGCGGGAGAACCCGATACGCAGTATTTT
>TRBD1|TRBJ2-5|TRBV14|-
CASSQDAGQGIQETQYF
TGTGCCAGCAGCCAAGATGCAGGACAGGGGATCCAAGAGACCCAGTACTTC
>TRBD2|TRBJ2-3|TRBV4-2|once
CASSQEASGRDTQYF
TGTGCCAGCAGCCAAGAGGCTAGCGGGAGGGATACGCAGTATTTT
>TRBD1|TRBJ1-2|TRBV25-1|-
CASSDRALYGYTF
TGTGCTAGCAGCGACAGGGCACTCTATGGCTACACCTTC
>-|TRBJ2-5|TRBV28|-
CASSPRGPRDSGYRPETQYF
TGTGCCAGCAGTCCCCGGGGCCCTCGGGATAGCGGCTATCGACCGGAGACCCAGTACTTC
>TRBD1|TRBJ2-1|TRBV29-1|once
CSVRTGIDEQFF
TGCAGCGTCCGGACAGGGATCGATGAGCAGTTCTTC
>-|TRBJ2-7|TRBV7-2|-
CASSLVPDEQYF
TGTGCCAGCAGCTTAGTCCCGGACGAGCAGTACTTC
>TRBD2|TRBJ2-5|TRBV2|-
CASTRREALAETQYF
TGTGCCAGCACCCGACGGGAGGCTTTAGCGGAGACCCAGTACTTC
>TRBD1|TRBJ1-4|TRBV5-6|-
CASSPLLAGTGGEKLFF
TGTGCCAGCAGCCCACTCCTGGCGGGGACAGGCGGTGAAAAACTGTTTTTT
>-|TRBJ2-7|TRBV4-1|-
CVSSQNNYEQYF
TGCGTCAGCAGCCAAAATAATTACGAGCAGTACTTC
>-|TRBJ1-4|TRBV7-9|-
CASSLRELLTNEKLFF
TGTGCCAGCAGCCTCCGGGAGCTTTTAACTAATGAAAAACTGTTTTTT
>-|TRBJ2-5|TRBV9|-
CASSVAPDRQETQYF
TGTGCCAGCAGCGTAGCCCCAGACAGACAAGAGACCCAGTACTTC
>-|TRBJ2-7|TRBV2|few
CASSGAEGQYF
TGTGCCAGCAGTGGGGCCGAAGGTCAGTACTTC
>TRBD2|TRBJ2-1|TRBV6-5|-
CASSYFISGDNEQFF
TGTGCCAGCAGTTACTTTATTAGCGGGGACAATGAGCAGTTCTTC
>-|TRBJ2-7|TRBV4-1|few
CASSQDPQVAYEQYF
TGCGCCAGCAGCCAAGATCCCCAGGTGGCCTACGAGCAGTACTTC
>TRBD1|TRBJ2-3|TRBV4-3|-
CASSRGGTGGSSDTQYF
TGCGCCAGCAGCCGAGGCGGGACAGGGGGCAGTTCGGATACGCAGTATTTT
>-|TRBJ2-1|TRBV5-1|-
CASRLTRGRDLYNEQFF
TGCGCCAGCAGATTAACTAGAGGGCGGGATCTTTACAATGAGCAGTTCTTC
>-|TRBJ2-5|TRBV5-8|-
CASSMSTSGRETQYF
TGTGCCAGCAGCATGTCGACCAGCGGTCGGGAGACCCAGTACTTC
>TRBD2|TRBJ2-2|TRBV5-1|-
CASSLLAGGLTGELFF
TGCGCCAGCAGCTTGCTAGCGGGAGGGTTAACCGGGGAGCTGTTTTTT
>TRBD1|TRBJ2-7|TRBV2|-
CASSGRTGPYEQYF
TGTGCCAGCAGTGGAAGGACAGGGCCCTACGAGCAGTACTTC
>-|TRBJ1-2|TRBV6-1|-
CASRGLAGYGYTF
TGTGCCAGCAGGGGACTAGCGGGGTATGGCTACACCTTC
>-|TRBJ1-1|TRBV27|-
CASSLGVYRNTEAFF
TGTGCCAGCAGTTTAGGGGTCTACAGGAATACTGAAGCTTTCTTT
>-|TRBJ2-1|TRBV5-1|-
CASSLGGREQFF
TGCGCCAGCAGCTTAGGCGGGCGGGAGCAGTTCTTC
>-|TRBJ2-1|TRBV4-2|-
CASSQEWTPYNEQFF
TGTGCCAGCAGCCAAGAATGGACTCCCTACAATGAGCAGTTCTTC
>TRBD1|TRBJ1-2|TRBV6-1|-
CASSETYRGYGYTF
TGTGCCAGCAGTGAGACTTACAGGGGGTATGGCTACACCTTC
>-|TRBJ2-7|TRBV5-6|-
CASSFPGGPGEQYF
TGTGCCAGCAGCTTCCCGGGGGGCCCTGGCGAGCAGTACTTC